The present TCR beta chain was sequenced within a study of T cell responses to AZD1222 COVID-19 vaccine. The repertoire was sequenced with immunoSEQ multiplex PCR; TCRdb's copy has only in-frame clones and lacks some. The sample holds roughly 120,000 clones, around nine tenths seen once. Concerning this clone itself: Antigen: not known.

Notes on the study in general: Donors in the cohort were predominantly white British and more often female, and clonal diversity was possibly underestimated. It was only after the peak T cell response that any repertoires were sampled.

The ends were cut back, 4 bases at V and 2 bases at J, with 11 bases in the middle. The length of the CDR3 is 15 residues. Germline V gene data show CDR1 as SNHLY and CDR2 as FYNNEI. Sample: peripheral blood, taken on day 0 of AZD1222 vaccination. The receptor's source is an adult in good health. J is TRBJ1-4 and V is TRBV2; possibly TRBD1 for D (5 bases). CDR3 sequence (DNA): TGTGCCAGCAGTGTTAGGGCAGGGACTAATGAAAAACTGTTTTTT. It translates to CASSVRAGTNEKLFF.